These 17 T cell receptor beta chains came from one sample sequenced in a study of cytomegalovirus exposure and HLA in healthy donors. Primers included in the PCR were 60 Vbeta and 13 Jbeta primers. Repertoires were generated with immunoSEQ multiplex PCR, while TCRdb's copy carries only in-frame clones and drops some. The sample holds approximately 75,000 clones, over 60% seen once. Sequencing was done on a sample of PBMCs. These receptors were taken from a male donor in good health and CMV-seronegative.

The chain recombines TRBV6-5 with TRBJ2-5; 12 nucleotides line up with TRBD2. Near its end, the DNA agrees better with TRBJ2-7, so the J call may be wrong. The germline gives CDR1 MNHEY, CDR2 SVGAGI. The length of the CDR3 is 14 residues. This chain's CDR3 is CASSRLAGAYEQYF. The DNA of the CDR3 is TGTGCCAGCAGTCGACTAGCGGGAGCGTACGAGCAGTACTTC.

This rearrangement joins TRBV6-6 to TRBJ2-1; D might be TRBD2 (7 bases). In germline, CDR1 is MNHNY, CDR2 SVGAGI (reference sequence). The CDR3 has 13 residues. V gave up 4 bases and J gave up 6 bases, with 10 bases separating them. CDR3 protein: CASSLGGANEQFF. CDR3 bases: TGTGCCAGCAGTTTGGGGGGGGCCAATGAGCAGTTCTTC.

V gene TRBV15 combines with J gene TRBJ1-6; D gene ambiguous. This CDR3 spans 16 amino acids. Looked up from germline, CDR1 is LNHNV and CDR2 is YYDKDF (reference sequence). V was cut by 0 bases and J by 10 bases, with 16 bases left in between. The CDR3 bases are TGTGCCACCAGCAGAGATCGCGCACTCCCCTCCTCACCCCTCCACTTT. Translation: CATSRDRALPSSPLHF.

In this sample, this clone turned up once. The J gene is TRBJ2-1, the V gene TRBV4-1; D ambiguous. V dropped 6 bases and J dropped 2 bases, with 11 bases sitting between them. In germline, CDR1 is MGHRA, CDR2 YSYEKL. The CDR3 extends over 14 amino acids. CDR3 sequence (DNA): TGCGCCAGCAGTCTAGGCGGCACCTACAATGAGCAGTTCTTC. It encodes CASSLGGTYNEQFF.

CDR3 residues: CASSLEDRGVDEQFF. Written as DNA, the CDR3 is TGTGCCAGCAGCTTGGAGGACAGGGGGGTCGATGAGCAGTTCTTC. This chain uses TRBV5-5 with TRBJ2-1; 10 bases align to TRBD1. Trimming cost V 0 bases and J 8 bases; bases outside gene matches: 5. CDR3 size: 15 residues. Germline lookup yields CDR1 SGHKS and CDR2 YYEKEE (reference sequence).

In DNA form, the CDR3 reads TGTGCCTGGAGTGGTCGGGGCACAGATACGCAGTATTTT. Amino acid sequence: CAWSGRGTDTQYF. This chain joins TRBV30 and TRBJ2-3; the D is unclear. The CDR3 totals 13 residues. V shed 1 base and J shed 1 base, with 6 bases lying between them. Germline-derived CDR1 and CDR2 are GTSNPN and SVGIG (reference sequence).

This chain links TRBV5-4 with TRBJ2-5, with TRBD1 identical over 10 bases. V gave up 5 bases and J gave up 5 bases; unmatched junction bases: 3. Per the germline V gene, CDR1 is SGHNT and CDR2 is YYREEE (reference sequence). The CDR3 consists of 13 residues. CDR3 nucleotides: TGTGCCAGCAGGGGACAGGGGTTGGAGACCCAGTACTTC. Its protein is CASRGQGLETQYF.

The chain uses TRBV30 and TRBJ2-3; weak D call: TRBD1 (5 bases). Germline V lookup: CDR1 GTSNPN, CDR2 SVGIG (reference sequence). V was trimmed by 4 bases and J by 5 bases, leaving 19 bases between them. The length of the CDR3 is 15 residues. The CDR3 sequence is CAWNHGPQGQDTQYF. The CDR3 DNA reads TGTGCCTGGAATCACGGACCCCAAGGACAAGATACGCAGTATTTT.

CDR3 sequence reads: CASSREPQHF. CDR3 bases: TGTGCCAGCAGTAGAGAGCCCCAGCATTTT. The chain recombines TRBV6-5 with TRBJ1-5, with D unresolved. The CDR3 totals 10 residues. Germline CDR1 and CDR2: MNHEY and SVGAGI. V lost 5 bases to trimming and J lost 8 bases, with 4 bases between them.

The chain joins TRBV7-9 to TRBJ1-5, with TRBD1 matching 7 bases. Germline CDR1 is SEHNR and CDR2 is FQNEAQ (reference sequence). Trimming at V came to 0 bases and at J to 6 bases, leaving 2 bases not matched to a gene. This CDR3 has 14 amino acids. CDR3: CASSLATGSQPQHF. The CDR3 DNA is TGTGCCAGCAGCTTAGCGACAGGGAGTCAGCCCCAGCATTTT.

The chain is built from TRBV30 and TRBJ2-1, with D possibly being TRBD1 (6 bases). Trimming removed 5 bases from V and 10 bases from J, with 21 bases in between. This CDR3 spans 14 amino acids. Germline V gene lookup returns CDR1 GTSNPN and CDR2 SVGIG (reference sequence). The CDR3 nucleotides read TGTGCCTGGGACAAACAGGGATCGGGCATAGAGCAGTTCTTC. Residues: CAWDKQGSGIEQFF.

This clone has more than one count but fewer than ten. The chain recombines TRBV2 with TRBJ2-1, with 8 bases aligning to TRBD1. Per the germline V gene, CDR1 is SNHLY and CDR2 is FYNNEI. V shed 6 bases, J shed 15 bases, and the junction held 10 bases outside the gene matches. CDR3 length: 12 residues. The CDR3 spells CASSGTGLFGFF. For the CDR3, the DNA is TGTGCCAGCAGCGGGACAGGTCTCTTTGGGTTCTTC. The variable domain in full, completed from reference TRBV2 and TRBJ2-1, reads EPEVTQTPSHQVTQMGQEVILRCVPISNHLYFYWYRQILGQKVEFLVSFYNNEISEKSEIFDDQFSVERPDGSNFTLKIRSTKLEDSAMYFCASSGTGLFGFFGPGTRLTVL.

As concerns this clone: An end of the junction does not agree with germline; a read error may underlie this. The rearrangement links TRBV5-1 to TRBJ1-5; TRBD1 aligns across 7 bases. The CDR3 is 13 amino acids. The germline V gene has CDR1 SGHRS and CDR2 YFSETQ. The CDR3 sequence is CASSPGQNQPQNF. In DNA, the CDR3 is TGCGCCAGCAGCCCGGGACAGAATCAGCCCCAGAATTTT.

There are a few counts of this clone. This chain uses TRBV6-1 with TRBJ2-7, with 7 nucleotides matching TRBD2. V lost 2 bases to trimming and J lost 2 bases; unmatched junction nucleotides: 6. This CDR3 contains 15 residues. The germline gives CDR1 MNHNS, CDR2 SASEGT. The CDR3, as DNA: TGTGCCAGCAGTGAAACGGGCGGGGGTCCCTACGAGCAGTACTTC. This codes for CASSETGGGPYEQYF.

The CDR3 is CASSELLTSGTSQDTQYF. DNA of the CDR3: TGCGCCAGCAGTGAGTTATTGACTAGCGGGACTTCACAAGATACGCAGTATTTT. This chain links TRBV10-2 with TRBJ2-3; TRBD2 matches at 11 bases. V lost 1 base to trimming and J lost 5 bases; unmatched junction nucleotides: 11. Germline V CDR1 and CDR2: WSHSY, SAAADI. This CDR3 has 18 amino acids.

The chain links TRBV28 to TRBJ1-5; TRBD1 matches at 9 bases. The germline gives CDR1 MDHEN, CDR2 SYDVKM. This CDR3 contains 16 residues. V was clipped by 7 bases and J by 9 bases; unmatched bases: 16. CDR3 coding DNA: TGTGCCAGCATCCCTCTCCGTACAGGGGGCGTGTGGCCCCAGCATTTT. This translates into CASIPLRTGGVWPQHF.

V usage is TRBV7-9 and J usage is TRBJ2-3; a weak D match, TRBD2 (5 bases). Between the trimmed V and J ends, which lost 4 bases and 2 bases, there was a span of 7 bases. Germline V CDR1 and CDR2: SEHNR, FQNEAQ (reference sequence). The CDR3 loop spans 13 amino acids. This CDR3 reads CASSSGVTDTQYF. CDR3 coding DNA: TGTGCCAGCAGCTCCGGGGTCACAGATACGCAGTATTTT. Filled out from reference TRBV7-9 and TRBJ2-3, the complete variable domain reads DTGVSQNPRHKITKRGQNVTFRCDPISEHNRLYWYRQTLGQGPEFLTYFQNEAQLEKSRLLSDRFSAERPKGSFSTLEIQRTEQGDSAMYLCASSSGVTDTQYFGPGTRLTVL.